This T cell receptor (beta chain) was identified during a study of post-analysis software for immune sequencing data. Study-level information: Secondary progressive, relapsing-remitting and progressive-relapsing multiple sclerosis were among the included disease courses.

This clonotype was counted a few times. Its antigen remains unknown. Unique molecular identifiers tagged the TCR beta cDNA libraries. MiXCR was run by TCRdb on the PCR reads, yielding one entry per CDR3 protein. The data contain 740,000 or so distinct CDR3 sequences, about 57% of them seen just once; the ten biggest clones take up about 4.8%. Study-wide findings and caveats: Normalized Chao1 diversity was significantly lower in multiple sclerosis patients than in controls. Higher frequency in patients than in controls was seen for a handful of TRBV segments, with TRBV5-6, TRBV5-1 and TRBV20-1 among them. Under F measure analysis, samples from one preparation batch co-clustered strongly.

The CDR3 consists of 16 residues. Germline-derived CDR1 and CDR2 are SNHLY and FYNNEI. J was trimmed by 3 bases and V by 6 bases; bases with no gene match: 10. Specimen: blood. The chain is built from TRBV2 and TRBJ2-1; 8 bases match TRBD1. This sequence originates from a girl aged 5 to 17 with multiple sclerosis. The DNA of the CDR3 is TGTGCCAGCAGCTCCCAGGGGGCTTCGATCTACAATGAGCAGTTCTTC. Residues: CASSSQGASIYNEQFF.